This is a list of T cell receptor beta chains from one sample in a study of cytomegalovirus exposure and HLA in healthy donors. Assay: immunoSEQ multiplex PCR; the TCRdb copy retains only in-frame clones and omits some. The table shows roughly 300,000 clones, with roughly 90% occurring only once. Sequencing was done on a sample of PBMCs. The receptors shown here come from a young woman in good health and CMV-seropositive. CDR3s include the opening cysteine and the closing phenylalanine or tryptophan. The D gene is left open where the match is weak. For some rows the clone size is stated as once, few or many, or as a class when expanded; others skip it.

cdr3_nt,cdr3_aa,v_call,clone_size,j_call,d_call
TGTGCCAGCAGCTTAGCGGTCGGGAGGAGGACAGGAAACACCATATATTTT,CASSLAVGRRTGNTIYF,TRBV7-8,.,TRBJ1-3,.
TGTGCCAGCAGTGTAGATGGGGGTCCTGGAAACACCATATATTTT,CASSVDGGPGNTIYF,TRBV6-1,.,TRBJ1-3,.
TGTGCCAGCATCCCGGCGGGACATACGAACACTGAAGCTTTCTTT,CASIPAGHTNTEAFF,TRBV28,.,TRBJ1-1,.
TGTGCCAGCAGCCAACTAGCGGGTAGCACAGATACGCAGTATTTT,CASSQLAGSTDTQYF,TRBV27,.,TRBJ2-3,TRBD2
TGTGCCAGCAATTTACGAGGGCGGGGGGCTTTCTTT,CASNLRGRGAFF,TRBV28,.,TRBJ1-1,.
TGCAGCGTTGAAGGGCTACGTCAGGGGGCGGGAGGCTACACCTTC,CSVEGLRQGAGGYTF,TRBV29-1,.,TRBJ1-2,TRBD1
TGCGCCAGCAGCCAAGATAGGGGCAGTCCCCAGCATTTT,CASSQDRGSPQHF,TRBV4-3,.,TRBJ1-5,.
TGTGCCAGCAGCTTTAATTTAGCGGGAGGCAATGAGCAGTTCTTC,CASSFNLAGGNEQFF,TRBV7-2,few,TRBJ2-1,TRBD2
TGTGCCAGCAGCACAACGACGAATCAGCCCCAGCATTTT,CASSTTTNQPQHF,TRBV7-2,.,TRBJ1-5,.
TGTGCCAGCAGCTGGGGACGGCCGGACACTGAAGCTTTCTTT,CASSWGRPDTEAFF,TRBV7-2,.,TRBJ1-1,.
TGCGCCAGCAGCCAAGGGACAGTTGGAGAAAAACTGTTTTTT,CASSQGTVGEKLFF,TRBV4-1,few,TRBJ1-4,.
TGTGCCAGCAGCCAAGTGGCGGACAGCTCCTACGAGCAGTACTTC,CASSQVADSSYEQYF,TRBV4-2,.,TRBJ2-7,.
TGTGCCAGCAGTTTACAGGGAGGCTTCAATCAGCCCCAGCATTTT,CASSLQGGFNQPQHF,TRBV28,.,TRBJ1-5,.
TGTGCCAGTAGATCCGACAGTGGGGGAATTAAGCCCCAGCATTTT,CASRSDSGGIKPQHF,TRBV19,.,TRBJ1-5,.
TGTGCCAGCAGTTACCAACAGAGCTACAATGAGCAGTTCTTC,CASSYQQSYNEQFF,TRBV6-5,.,TRBJ2-1,.
TGTGCCAGCAGTTACTCCGGGACAGGAACCTACGAGCAGTACTTC,CASSYSGTGTYEQYF,TRBV6-5,.,TRBJ2-7,TRBD1
TGTGCCAGCAGCCTGGCCGGGACGGGAGTGGGCTACACCTTC,CASSLAGTGVGYTF,TRBV5-4,.,TRBJ1-2,.